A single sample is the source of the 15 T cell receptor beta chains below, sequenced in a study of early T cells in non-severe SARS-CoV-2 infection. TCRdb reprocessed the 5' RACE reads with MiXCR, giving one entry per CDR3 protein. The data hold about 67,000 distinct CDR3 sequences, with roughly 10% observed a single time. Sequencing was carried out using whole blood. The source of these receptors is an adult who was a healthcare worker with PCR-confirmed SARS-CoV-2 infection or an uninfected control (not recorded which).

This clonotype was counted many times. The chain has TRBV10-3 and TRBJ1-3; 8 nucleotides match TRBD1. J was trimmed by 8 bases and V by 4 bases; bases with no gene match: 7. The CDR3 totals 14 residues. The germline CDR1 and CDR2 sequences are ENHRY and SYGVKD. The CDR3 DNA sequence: TGTGCCATCAGTGCCCGAGGACAGGGAGACACCATATATTTT. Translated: CAISARGQGDTIYF.

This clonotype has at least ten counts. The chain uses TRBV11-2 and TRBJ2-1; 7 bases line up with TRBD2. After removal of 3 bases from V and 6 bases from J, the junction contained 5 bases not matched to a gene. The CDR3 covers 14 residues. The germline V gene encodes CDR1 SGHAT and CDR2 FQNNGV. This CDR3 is CASSFLASGNEQFF. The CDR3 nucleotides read TGTGCCAGCAGCTTCCTGGCTAGCGGCAATGAGCAGTTCTTC.

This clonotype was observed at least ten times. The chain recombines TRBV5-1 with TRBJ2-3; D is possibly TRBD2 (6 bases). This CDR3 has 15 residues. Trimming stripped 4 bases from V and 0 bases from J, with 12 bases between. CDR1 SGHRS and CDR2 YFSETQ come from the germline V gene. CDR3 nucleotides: TGCGCCAGCAGCGGTGGGCTAGCGAGCACAGATACGCAGTATTTT. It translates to CASSGGLASTDTQYF. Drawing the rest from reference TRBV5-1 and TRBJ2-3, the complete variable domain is KAGVTQTPRYLIKTRGQQVTLSCSPISGHRSVSWYQQTPGQGLQFLFEYFSETQRNKGNFPGRFSGRQFSNSRSEMNVSTLELGDSALYLCASSGGLASTDTQYFGPGTRLTVL.

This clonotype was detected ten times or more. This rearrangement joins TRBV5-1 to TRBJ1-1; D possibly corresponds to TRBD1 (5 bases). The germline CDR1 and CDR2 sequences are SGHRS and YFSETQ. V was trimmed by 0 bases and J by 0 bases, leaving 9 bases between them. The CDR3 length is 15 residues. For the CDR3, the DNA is TGCGCCAGCAGCTTGGTGCAGGGATTGAACACTGAAGCTTTCTTT. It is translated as CASSLVQGLNTEAFF.

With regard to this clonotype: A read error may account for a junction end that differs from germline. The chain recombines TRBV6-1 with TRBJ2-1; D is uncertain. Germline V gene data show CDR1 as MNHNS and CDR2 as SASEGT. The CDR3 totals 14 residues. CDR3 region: CASSELISHNEQFF. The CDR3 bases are TGTGCCAGCAGTGAACTTATCTCCCACAATGAGCAGTTCTTC.

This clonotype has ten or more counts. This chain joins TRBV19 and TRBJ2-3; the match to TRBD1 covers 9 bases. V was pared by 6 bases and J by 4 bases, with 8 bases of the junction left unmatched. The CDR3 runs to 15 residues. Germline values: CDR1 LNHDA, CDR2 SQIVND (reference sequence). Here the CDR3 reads CASRTGQGQADTQYF. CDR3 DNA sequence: TGTGCCAGTAGAACTGGACAGGGGCAGGCAGATACGCAGTATTTT.

CDR3 coding DNA: TGTGCCAGCCTCGGGGGGCCGGGGACCGGGGAGCTGTTTTTT. Translated: CASLGGPGTGELFF. This chain joins TRBV28 and TRBJ2-2; a possible D gene is TRBD2 (7 bases). Trimming took off 8 bases at V and 5 bases at J, with 15 bases between the two ends. In germline, CDR1 is MDHEN, CDR2 SYDVKM. This CDR3 has 14 residues.

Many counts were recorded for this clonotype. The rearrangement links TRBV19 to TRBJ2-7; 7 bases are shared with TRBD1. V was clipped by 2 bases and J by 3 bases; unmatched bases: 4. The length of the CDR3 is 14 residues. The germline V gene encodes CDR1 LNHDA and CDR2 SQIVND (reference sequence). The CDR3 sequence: CASSIWDSDYEQYF. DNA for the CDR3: TGTGCCAGTAGTATATGGGACAGTGACTACGAGCAGTACTTC. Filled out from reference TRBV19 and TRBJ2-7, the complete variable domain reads DGGITQSPKYLFRKEGQNVTLSCEQNLNHDAMYWYRQDPGQGLRLIYYSQIVNDFQKGDIAEGYSVSREKKESFPLTVTSAQKNPTAFYLCASSIWDSDYEQYFGPGTRLTVT.

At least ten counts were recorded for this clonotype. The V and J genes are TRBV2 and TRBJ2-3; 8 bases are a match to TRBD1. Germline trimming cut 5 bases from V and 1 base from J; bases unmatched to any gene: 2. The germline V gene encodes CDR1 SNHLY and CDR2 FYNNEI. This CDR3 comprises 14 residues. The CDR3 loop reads CASSMDRGTDTQYF. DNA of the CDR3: TGTGCCAGCAGTATGGACAGGGGCACAGATACGCAGTATTTT. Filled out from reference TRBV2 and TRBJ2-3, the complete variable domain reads EPEVTQTPSHQVTQMGQEVILRCVPISNHLYFYWYRQILGQKVEFLVSFYNNEISEKSEIFDDQFSVERPDGSNFTLKIRSTKLEDSAMYFCASSMDRGTDTQYFGPGTRLTVL.

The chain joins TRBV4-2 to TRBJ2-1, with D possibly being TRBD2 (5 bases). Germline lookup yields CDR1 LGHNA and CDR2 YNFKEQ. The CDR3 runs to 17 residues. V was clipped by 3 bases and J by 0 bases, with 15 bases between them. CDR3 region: CASSHRWTGSSYNEQFF. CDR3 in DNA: TGTGCCAGCAGCCACCGTTGGACGGGGAGCTCCTACAATGAGCAGTTCTTC.

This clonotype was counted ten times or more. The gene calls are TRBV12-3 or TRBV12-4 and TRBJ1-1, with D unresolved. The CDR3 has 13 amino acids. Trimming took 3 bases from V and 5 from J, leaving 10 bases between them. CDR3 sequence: CASSLGSKTEAFF. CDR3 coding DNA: TGTGCCAGCAGTTTGGGAAGCAAAACTGAAGCTTTCTTT.

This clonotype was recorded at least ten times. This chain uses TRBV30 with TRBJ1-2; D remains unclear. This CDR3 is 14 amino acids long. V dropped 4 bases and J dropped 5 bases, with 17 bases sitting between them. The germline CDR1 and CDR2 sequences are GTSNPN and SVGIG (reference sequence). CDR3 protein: CAWKFPASGYGYTF. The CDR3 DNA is TGTGCCTGGAAATTCCCAGCGTCGGGGTATGGCTACACCTTC.

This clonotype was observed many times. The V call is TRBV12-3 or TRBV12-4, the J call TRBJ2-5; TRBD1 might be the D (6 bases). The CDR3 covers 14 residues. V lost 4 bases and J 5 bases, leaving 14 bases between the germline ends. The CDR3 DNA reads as TGTGCCAGCAGTTACAGGGCCGGCCAGGAGACCCAGTACTTC. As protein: CASSYRAGQETQYF.

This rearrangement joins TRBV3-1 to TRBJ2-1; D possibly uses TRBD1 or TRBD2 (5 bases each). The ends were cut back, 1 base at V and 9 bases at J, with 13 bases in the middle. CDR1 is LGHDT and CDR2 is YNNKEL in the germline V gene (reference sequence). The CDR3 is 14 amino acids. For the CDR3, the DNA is TGTGCCAGCAGCCAAGGACGGTCGAGGGGTGAGCAGTTCTTC. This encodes CASSQGRSRGEQFF.

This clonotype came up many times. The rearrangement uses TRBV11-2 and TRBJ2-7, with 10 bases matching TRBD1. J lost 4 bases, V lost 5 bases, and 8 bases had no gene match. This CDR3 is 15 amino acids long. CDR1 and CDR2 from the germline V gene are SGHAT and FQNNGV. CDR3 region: CASSNLRTGGYEQYF. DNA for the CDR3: TGTGCCAGCAGCAACCTACGGACAGGGGGGTACGAGCAGTACTTC.